The TCR beta chain described here comes from a study of T cell responses to AZD1222 COVID-19 vaccine. Study-level points and caveats: Females made up more of the donors, who were largely white British, and clonal diversity may have come out too low. Following two doses of AZD1222, Spike-specific TCR breadth and depth rose.

The germline V gene encodes CDR1 LNHDA and CDR2 SQIVND (reference sequence). V was cut by 2 bases and J by 8 bases, with 15 bases left in between. The CDR3 is 15 amino acids. TCRdb's copy holds only in-frame clones and misses some; the assay was immunoSEQ multiplex PCR. Of about 96,000 clones listed, under 90% are singletons. Comment on this clone: Its antigen is still unknown.

V is TRBV19 and J is TRBJ2-2; D unresolved. The material was peripheral blood, obtained on day 0 of AZD1222 vaccination. The receptor comes from an adult in good health. The CDR3 DNA reads as TGTGCCAGTAGTATACTGGCAGCCTTAGGAGGGGAGCTGTTTTTT. It encodes CASSILAALGGELFF. The entire variable domain, with the rest obtained from reference TRBV19 and TRBJ2-2, is as follows: DGGITQSPKYLFRKEGQNVTLSCEQNLNHDAMYWYRQDPGQGLRLIYYSQIVNDFQKGDIAEGYSVSREKKESFPLTVTSAQKNPTAFYLCASSILAALGGELFFGEGSRLTVL.